This is a list of T cell receptor beta chains from one sample in a study of T cell responses to AZD1222 COVID-19 vaccine. Produced via immunoSEQ multiplex PCR; TCRdb's table is partial and in-frame only. This sample has about 180,000 clones, with 80% to 90% found just once. This specimen was peripheral blood, taken on day 0 of AZD1222 vaccination. These receptors were collected from an adult in good health. Both conserved end residues are part of each CDR3. The D gene is left open where the match is weak. Size values are once, few and many counts, or a class for expanded clones, and some rows have none.

>TRBD1|TRBV29-1|.|15|TRBJ1-4
CSVELDRAGNEKLFF
TGCAGCGTTGAGTTAGACAGGGCGGGTAATGAAAAACTGTTTTTT
>.|TRBV27|.|14|TRBJ1-5
CASSLGPIHQPQHF
TGTGCCAGCAGTTTAGGACCGATACATCAGCCCCAGCATTTT
>.|TRBV7-2|.|14|TRBJ1-2
CASSLGPGDYGYTF
TGTGCCAGCAGCTTAGGTCCCGGGGACTATGGCTACACCTTC
>.|TRBV7-8|.|14|TRBJ2-7
CASSLPAAEGEQYF
TGTGCCAGCAGCTTACCCGCTGCAGAGGGCGAGCAGTACTTC
>TRBD2|TRBV3-1/TRBV3-2|.|16|TRBJ2-1
CASSQEGASGQVEQFF
TGTGCCAGCAGCCAAGAAGGGGCTAGCGGGCAAGTTGAGCAGTTCTTC
>.|TRBV14|.|17|TRBJ2-5
CASSQKDIRGWQETQYF
TGTGCCAGCAGCCAGAAGGACATCCGAGGGTGGCAAGAGACCCAGTACTTC
>.|TRBV7-9|.|14|TRBJ2-5
CASSSWTVQETQYF
TGTGCCAGCAGTTCATGGACAGTTCAAGAGACCCAGTACTTC
>.|TRBV28|once|13|TRBJ2-7
CASSWTSSYEQYF
TGTGCCAGCAGTTGGACAAGCTCCTACGAGCAGTACTTC
>.|TRBV5-6|.|13|TRBJ1-6
CASTGQEGSPLHF
TGTGCCAGCACCGGACAAGAAGGATCACCCCTCCACTTT
>.|TRBV5-1|.|15|TRBJ2-2
CASIQGPGKTGELFF
TGCGCCAGCATTCAGGGGCCCGGGAAGACCGGGGAGCTGTTTTTT
>TRBD1|TRBV5-1|.|14|TRBJ1-4
CASTKGTGSEKLFF
TGCGCCAGCACCAAAGGGACAGGGAGTGAAAAACTGTTTTTT
>.|TRBV6-6|.|12|TRBJ1-2
CASRDRLISYTF
TGTGCCAGCAGAGACCGGCTCATTAGCTACACCTTC
>.|TRBV18|.|16|TRBJ1-1
CASSPPTRPRNTEAFF
TGTGCCAGCTCACCACCGACGAGACCGAGGAACACTGAAGCTTTCTTT
>TRBD2|TRBV9|.|15|TRBJ2-1
CASSVAGGLYNEQFF
TGTGCCAGCAGCGTAGCGGGAGGGCTCTACAATGAGCAGTTCTTC
>.|TRBV28|.|13|TRBJ2-1
CASSRVLYNEQFF
TGTGCCAGCAGTAGGGTACTCTACAATGAGCAGTTCTTC
>TRBD1|TRBV5-1|few|16|TRBJ1-3
CASSADRVDTGNTIYF
TGCGCCAGCAGCGCCGACAGGGTCGACACTGGAAACACCATATATTTT
>.|TRBV7-9|.|13|TRBJ2-7
CASSLVGGHEQYF
TGTGCCAGCAGCTTAGTGGGGGGGCACGAGCAGTACTTC
>TRBD2|TRBV30|.|14|TRBJ2-3
CAWNRGRAADTQYF
TGTGCCTGGAATCGCGGGAGGGCAGCAGATACGCAGTATTTT
>.|TRBV30|.|16|TRBJ1-5
CAWSVPRGYGNQPQHF
TGTGCCTGGAGTGTCCCTCGGGGGTATGGCAATCAGCCCCAGCATTTT
>.|TRBV3-1/TRBV3-2|.|14|TRBJ1-1
CASSPQRGNTEAFF
TGTGCCAGCAGCCCACAAAGGGGGAACACTGAAGCTTTCTTT
>TRBD1|TRBV30|.|15|TRBJ2-5
CAWVPGTGPQETQYF
TGTGCCTGGGTCCCCGGGACAGGGCCTCAAGAGACCCAGTACTTC
>TRBD2|TRBV5-6|.|13|TRBJ2-5
CASGSAGRETQYF
TGTGCCAGCGGATCAGCGGGAAGAGAGACCCAGTACTTC
>TRBD1|TRBV12-3/TRBV12-4|.|13|TRBJ2-7
CASRGGASYEQYF
TGTGCCAGCAGAGGGGGCGCCTCCTACGAGCAGTACTTC